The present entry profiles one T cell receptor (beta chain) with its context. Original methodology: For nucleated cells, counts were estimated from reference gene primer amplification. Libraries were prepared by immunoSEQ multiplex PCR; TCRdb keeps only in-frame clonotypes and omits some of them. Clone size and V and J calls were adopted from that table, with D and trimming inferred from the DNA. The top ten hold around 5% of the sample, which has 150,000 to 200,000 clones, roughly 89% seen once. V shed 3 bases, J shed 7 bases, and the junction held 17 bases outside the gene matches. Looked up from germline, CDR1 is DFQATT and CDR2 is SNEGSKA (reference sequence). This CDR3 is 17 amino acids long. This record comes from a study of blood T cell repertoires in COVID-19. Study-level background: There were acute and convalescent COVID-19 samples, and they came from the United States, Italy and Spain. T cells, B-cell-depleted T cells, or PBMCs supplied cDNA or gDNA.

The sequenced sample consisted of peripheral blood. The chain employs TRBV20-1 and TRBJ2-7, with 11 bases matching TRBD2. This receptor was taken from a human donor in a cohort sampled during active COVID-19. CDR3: CSASYLAGGIAGGEQYF. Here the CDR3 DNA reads TGCAGTGCTAGTTATCTAGCGGGAGGTATCGCCGGGGGGGAGCAGTACTTC.